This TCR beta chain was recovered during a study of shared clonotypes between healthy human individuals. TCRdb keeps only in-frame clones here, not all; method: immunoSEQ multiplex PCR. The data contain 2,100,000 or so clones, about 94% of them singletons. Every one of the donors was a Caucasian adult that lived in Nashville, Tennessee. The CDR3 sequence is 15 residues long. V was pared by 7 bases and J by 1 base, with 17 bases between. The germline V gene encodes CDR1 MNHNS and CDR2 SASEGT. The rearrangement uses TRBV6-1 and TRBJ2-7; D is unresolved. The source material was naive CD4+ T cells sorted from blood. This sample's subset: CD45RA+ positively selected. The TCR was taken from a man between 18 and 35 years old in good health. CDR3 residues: CASIVVPDGSYEQYF. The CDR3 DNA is TGTGCCAGCATCGTCGTTCCGGACGGTTCCTACGAGCAGTACTTC.